Described below is a single T cell receptor beta chain sequence and its context. Antigen specificity is unknown. The method was immunoSEQ multiplex PCR; TCRdb's version includes in-frame clones alone and lacks a portion of them. The sample includes tens of thousands of clones, about 90% seen only once; the top ten take under 7.5%. The sample belongs to a study of T cells in localized non-small cell lung cancer. The CDR3 spans 17 residues. CDR1 KGHSH and CDR2 LQKENI come from the germline V gene. V lost 1 base to trimming and J lost 8 bases; unmatched junction nucleotides: 14. Study-level results: Longer survival (overall) was linked to higher T cell density in blood. Detection in adjacent lung was observed for a median approximately 53 of the top 100 tumor clones. T cell clonality was highest in uninvolved adjacent lung, above tumor.

V gene TRBV18 combines with J gene TRBJ1-2; TRBD1 aligns across 9 bases. The origin of this receptor is a male donor aged 60 or older with stage I squamous cell lung carcinoma. Specimen: peripheral blood, collected before any cancer treatment. The chain's CDR3 is CASSPQGQGVLFGGYTF. The CDR3 DNA sequence: TGTGCCAGCTCACCACAGGGACAGGGCGTTCTTTTCGGGGGCTACACCTTC.